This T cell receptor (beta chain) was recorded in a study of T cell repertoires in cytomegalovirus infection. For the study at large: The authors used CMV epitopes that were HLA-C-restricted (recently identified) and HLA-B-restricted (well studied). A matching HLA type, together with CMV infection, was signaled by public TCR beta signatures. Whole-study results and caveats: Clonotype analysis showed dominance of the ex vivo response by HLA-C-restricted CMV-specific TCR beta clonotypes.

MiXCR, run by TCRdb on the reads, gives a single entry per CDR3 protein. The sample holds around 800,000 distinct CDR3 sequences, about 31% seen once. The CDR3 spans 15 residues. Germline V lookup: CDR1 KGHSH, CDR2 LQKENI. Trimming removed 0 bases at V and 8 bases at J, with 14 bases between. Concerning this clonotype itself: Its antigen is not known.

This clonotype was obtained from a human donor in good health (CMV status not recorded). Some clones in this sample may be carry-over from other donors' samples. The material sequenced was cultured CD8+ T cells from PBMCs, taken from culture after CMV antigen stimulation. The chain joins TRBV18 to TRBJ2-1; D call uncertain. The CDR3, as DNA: TGTGCCAGCTCACCACCGGTATTCGAGTCTGATGAGCAGTTCTTC. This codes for CASSPPVFESDEQFF. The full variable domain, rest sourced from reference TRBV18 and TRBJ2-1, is NAGVMQNPRHLVRRRGQEARLRCSPMKGHSHVYWYRQLPEEGLKFMVYLQKENIIDESGMPKERFSAEFPKEGPSILRIQQVVRGDSAAYFCASSPPVFESDEQFFGPGTRLTVL.